One sample yielded the 5 T cell receptor beta chains listed below, sequenced in a study of CD8 T cells in ankylosing spondylitis listed by TCRdb under 2017. The protocol used for the library was 5' RACE. Sequencer: Illumina HiSeq 2500. TCRdb reran the public reads through fastp at Q25 and MiXCR, keeping productive beta chains. CDR3 protein sequences are deduplicated, and each keeps its most common genes and DNA. The sample has approximately 100,000 distinct CDR3 sequences on record, about 7.7% of them singletons. Roughly 9.9% of the sample rests with the top ten. The sequencing input was blood, either unsorted or a sorted T cell fraction (not recorded which). These receptors all come from a male donor with ankylosing spondylitis or in good health (not recorded which).

This clonotype was picked up many times. This sequence joins TRBV4-3 and TRBJ2-5; 10 bases align to TRBD1. Trimming at V came to 4 bases and at J to 5 bases, leaving 10 bases not matched to a gene. The germline V gene has CDR1 LGHNA and CDR2 YSLEER. The CDR3 runs to 16 residues. CDR3 residues: CASSPDRGVLVETQYF. The CDR3 coding sequence is TGCGCCAGCAGCCCGGACAGGGGGGTTTTGGTTGAGACCCAGTACTTC.

At least ten counts were recorded for this clonotype. This chain joins TRBV20-1 and TRBJ1-2; 10 nucleotides match TRBD1. J lost 8 bases, V lost 4 bases, and 7 bases had no gene match. This CDR3 has 13 residues. In germline, CDR1 is DFQATT, CDR2 SNEGSKA (reference sequence). DNA for the CDR3: TGCAGTGCTACGGGACAGGGGAATGGAGGCTACACCTTC. Translated: CSATGQGNGGYTF.

The sample holds a few counts of this clonotype. The chain couples TRBV7-8 to TRBJ2-1, with D perhaps matching TRBD2 (5 bases). V lost 4 bases, J lost 4 bases, and 14 bases lay in between. Germline CDR1 and CDR2: SGHVS and FQNEAQ. The CDR3 totals 15 residues. The CDR3: CASSSRVTGYNEQFF. Written as DNA, the CDR3 is TGTGCCAGCAGCTCGCGAGTAACGGGATACAATGAGCAGTTCTTC.

This clonotype was found many times. CDR3 protein: CASSLDPSSYNEQFF. The CDR3 DNA reads TGTGCCAGCAGCTTAGATCCTAGCTCCTACAATGAGCAGTTCTTC. The chain combines TRBV11-2 with TRBJ2-1, with unresolved D. The V gene lost 0 bases and the J gene lost 0 bases, with 6 bases spanning the gap. CDR1 SGHAT and CDR2 FQNNGV come from the germline V gene. The CDR3 runs to 15 residues.

This clonotype was recorded at least ten times. V gene TRBV6-1 combines with J gene TRBJ2-7; 10 bases map to TRBD1. The CDR3 covers 14 residues. The germline gives CDR1 MNHNS, CDR2 SASEGT. With 6 bases clipped from V and 4 bases from J, the junction kept 6 bases outside the gene matches. In nucleotides, the CDR3 is TGTGCCAGCAGACCGGGACAGGGGTGGTACGAGCAGTACTTC. This encodes CASRPGQGWYEQYF.